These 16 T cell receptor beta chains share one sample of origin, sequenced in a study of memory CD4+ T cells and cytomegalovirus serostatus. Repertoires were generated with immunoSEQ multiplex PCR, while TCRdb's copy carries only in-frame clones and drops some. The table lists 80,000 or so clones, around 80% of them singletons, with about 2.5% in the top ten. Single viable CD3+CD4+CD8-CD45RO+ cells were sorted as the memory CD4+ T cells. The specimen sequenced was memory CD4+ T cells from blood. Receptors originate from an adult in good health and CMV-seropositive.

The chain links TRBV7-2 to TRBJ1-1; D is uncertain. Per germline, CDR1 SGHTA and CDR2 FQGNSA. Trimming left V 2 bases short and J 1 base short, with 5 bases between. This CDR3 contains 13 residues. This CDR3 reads CASSLQQNTEAFF. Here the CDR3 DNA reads TGTGCCAGCAGCTTACAGCAGAACACTGAAGCTTTCTTT.

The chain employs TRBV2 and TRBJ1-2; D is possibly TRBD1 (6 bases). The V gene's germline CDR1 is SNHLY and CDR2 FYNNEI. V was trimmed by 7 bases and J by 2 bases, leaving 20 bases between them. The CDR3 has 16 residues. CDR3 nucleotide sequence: TGTGCCAGCATTAGTCAACCGGGACAAGCAAACTATGGCTACACCTTC. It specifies CASISQPGQANYGYTF.

The CDR3 coding sequence is TGTGCCAGCAGCTCCGAGGGCTACAATGAGCAGTTCTTC. Its translation: CASSSEGYNEQFF. The V gene is TRBV5-4, the J gene TRBJ2-1, with D perhaps TRBD2 (5 bases). In germline, CDR1 is SGHNT, CDR2 YYREEE (reference sequence). V shed 3 bases and J shed 3 bases, with 7 bases lying between them. The CDR3 totals 13 residues.

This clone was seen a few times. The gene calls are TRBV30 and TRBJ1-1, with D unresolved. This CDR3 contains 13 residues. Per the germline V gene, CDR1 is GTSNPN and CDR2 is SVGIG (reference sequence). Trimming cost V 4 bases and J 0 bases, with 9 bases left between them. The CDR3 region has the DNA TGTGCCTGGAACTTTCAACTGAACACTGAAGCTTTCTTT. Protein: CAWNFQLNTEAFF.

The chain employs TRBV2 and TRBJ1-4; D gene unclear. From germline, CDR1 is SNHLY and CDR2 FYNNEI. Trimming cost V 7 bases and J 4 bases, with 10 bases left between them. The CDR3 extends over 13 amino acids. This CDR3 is CASIRAVNEKLFF. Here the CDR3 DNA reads TGTGCCAGCATTAGGGCAGTTAATGAAAAACTGTTTTTT.

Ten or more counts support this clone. CDR3: CASSQGDTGGRGEAFF. The CDR3 DNA reads TGCGCCAGCAGCCAAGGAGATACAGGGGGAAGGGGTGAAGCTTTCTTT. The rearrangement uses TRBV4-1 and TRBJ1-1; 8 bases are shared with TRBD1. V lost 1 base and J lost 7; bases outside the gene matches: 11. The germline V gene encodes CDR1 MGHRA and CDR2 YSYEKL. The length of the CDR3 is 16 residues.

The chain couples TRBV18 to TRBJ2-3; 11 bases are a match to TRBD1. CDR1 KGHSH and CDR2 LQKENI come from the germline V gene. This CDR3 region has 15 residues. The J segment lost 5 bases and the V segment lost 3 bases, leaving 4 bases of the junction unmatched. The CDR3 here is CASSPGTGGRDTQYF. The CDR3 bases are TGTGCCAGCTCACCCGGGACAGGGGGAAGAGATACGCAGTATTTT.

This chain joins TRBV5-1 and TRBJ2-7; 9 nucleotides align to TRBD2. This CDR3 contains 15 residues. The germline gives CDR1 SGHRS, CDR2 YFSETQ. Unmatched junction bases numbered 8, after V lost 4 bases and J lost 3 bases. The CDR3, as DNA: TGCGCCAGCAGCGTGAGCGGGGGGACCAGCTACGAGCAGTACTTC. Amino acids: CASSVSGGTSYEQYF.

The CDR3 loop reads CASSAQAGSKAFF. CDR3 DNA sequence: TGTGCCAGCAGCGCCCAAGCCGGGTCAAAAGCTTTCTTT. The chain links TRBV7-9 to TRBJ1-1; D remains ambiguous. CDR3 length equals 13 residues. Between the trimmed V and J ends, which lost 5 bases and 9 bases, there was a span of 16 bases. Germline V gene sequence: CDR1 SEHNR, CDR2 FQNEAQ (reference sequence). The variable domain in full, with the rest retrieved from reference TRBV7-9 and TRBJ1-1, is DTGVSQNPRHKITKRGQNVTFRCDPISEHNRLYWYRQTLGQGPEFLTYFQNEAQLEKSRLLSDRFSAERPKGSFSTLEIQRTEQGDSAMYLCASSAQAGSKAFFGQGTRLTVV.

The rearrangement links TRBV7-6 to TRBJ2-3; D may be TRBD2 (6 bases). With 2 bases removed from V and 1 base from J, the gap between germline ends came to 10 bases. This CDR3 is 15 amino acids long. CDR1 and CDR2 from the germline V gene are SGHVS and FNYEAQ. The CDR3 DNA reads TGTGCCAGCAGCTTATCTTGGGGGGGCACAGATACGCAGTATTTT. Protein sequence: CASSLSWGGTDTQYF.

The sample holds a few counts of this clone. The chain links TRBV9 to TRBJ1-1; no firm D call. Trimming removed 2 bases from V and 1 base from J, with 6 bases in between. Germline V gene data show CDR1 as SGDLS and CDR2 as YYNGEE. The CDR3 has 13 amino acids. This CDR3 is CASSVQRNTEAFF. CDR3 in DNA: TGTGCCAGCAGCGTGCAGAGGAACACTGAAGCTTTCTTT.

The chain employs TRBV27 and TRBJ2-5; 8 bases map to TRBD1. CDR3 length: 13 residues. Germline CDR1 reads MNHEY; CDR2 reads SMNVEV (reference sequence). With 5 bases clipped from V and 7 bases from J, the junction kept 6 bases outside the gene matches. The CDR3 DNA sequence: TGTGCCAGCAGTCCAGGACAGGGAATGACCCAGTACTTC. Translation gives CASSPGQGMTQYF.

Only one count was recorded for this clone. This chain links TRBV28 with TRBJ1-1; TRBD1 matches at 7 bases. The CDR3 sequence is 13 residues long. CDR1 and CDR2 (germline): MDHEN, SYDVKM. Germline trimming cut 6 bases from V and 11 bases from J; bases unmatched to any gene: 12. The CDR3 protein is CASSRPTGSDAFF. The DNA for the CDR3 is TGTGCCAGCAGCCGACCGACAGGGAGCGACGCTTTCTTT.

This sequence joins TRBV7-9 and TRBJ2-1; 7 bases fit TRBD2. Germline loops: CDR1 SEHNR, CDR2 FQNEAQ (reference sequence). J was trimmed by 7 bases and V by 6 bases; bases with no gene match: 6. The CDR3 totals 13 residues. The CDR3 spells CASSGLVGNEQFF. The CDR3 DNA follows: TGTGCCAGCAGTGGACTAGTCGGGAATGAGCAGTTCTTC.

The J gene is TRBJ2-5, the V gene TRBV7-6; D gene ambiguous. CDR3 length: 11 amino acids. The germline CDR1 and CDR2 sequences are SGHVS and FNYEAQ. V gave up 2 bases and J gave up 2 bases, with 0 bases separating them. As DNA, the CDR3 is TGTGCCAGCAGCTTACAAGAGACCCAGTACTTC. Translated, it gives CASSLQETQYF.

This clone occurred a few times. The DNA of the CDR3 is TGTGCCAGCAGCTTACACAGGGTGGAGGGCTACACCTTC. Protein product: CASSLHRVEGYTF. V gene TRBV7-9 combines with J gene TRBJ1-2; tentatively, D is TRBD1 (6 bases). The V gene's germline CDR1 is SEHNR and CDR2 FQNEAQ (reference sequence). This CDR3 contains 13 residues. V was cut by 2 bases and J by 8 bases, with 12 bases left in between.